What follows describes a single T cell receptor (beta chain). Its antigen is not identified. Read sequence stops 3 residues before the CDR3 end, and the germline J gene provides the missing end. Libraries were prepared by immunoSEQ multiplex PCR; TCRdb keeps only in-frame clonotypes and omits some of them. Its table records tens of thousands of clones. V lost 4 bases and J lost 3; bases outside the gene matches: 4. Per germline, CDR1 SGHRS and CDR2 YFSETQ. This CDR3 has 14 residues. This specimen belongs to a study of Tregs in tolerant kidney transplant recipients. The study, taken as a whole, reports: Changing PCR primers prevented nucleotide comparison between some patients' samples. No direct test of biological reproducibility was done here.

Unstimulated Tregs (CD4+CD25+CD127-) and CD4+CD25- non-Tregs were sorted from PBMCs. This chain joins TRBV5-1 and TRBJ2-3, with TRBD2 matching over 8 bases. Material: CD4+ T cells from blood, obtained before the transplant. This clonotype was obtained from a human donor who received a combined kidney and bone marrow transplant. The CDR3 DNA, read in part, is TGCGCCAGCAGCCCCGGGGGGGGTACAGATACG. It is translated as CASSPGGGTDT. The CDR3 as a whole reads CASSPGGGTDTQYF.